This T cell receptor (beta chain) was sequenced during a study of blood T cell repertoires in COVID-19. About the study: Researchers got acute and convalescent COVID-19 samples from the United States, Italy and Spain.

CDR3 size: 13 residues. The junction had 10 bases not matched to a gene; V was cut back by 6 bases and J by 9 bases. The germline CDR1 and CDR2 sequences are MNHEY and SMNVEV (reference sequence). Per the original data handling: Amplification of reference gene primers was used by the study to estimate nucleated cell counts. TCRdb keeps only in-frame clones here, not all; method: immunoSEQ multiplex PCR. V and J calls and clone size follow that table, whereas D and trimming were derived from the DNA. Here the sample spans 300,000 to 450,000 clones, around 90% being singletons. The chain is built from TRBV27 and TRBJ2-7; 8 nucleotides line up with TRBD2. This TCR came from a woman in her twenties or thirties with COVID-19, enrolled during active disease. The sequenced sample consisted of peripheral blood. The CDR3 region is CASSSGGRAVQYF. As DNA, the CDR3 is TGTGCCAGCAGCAGCGGGGGCAGGGCCGTGCAGTACTTC.